The 4 T cell receptor beta chains given below trace back to one sample, sequenced in a study of radiotherapy plus CTLA-4 blockade in lung cancer. TCRdb's copy holds only in-frame clones and misses some; the assay was immunoSEQ multiplex PCR. The sample shows approximately 94,000 clones, roughly 80% of them seen only once. Sequenced material: peripheral blood, taken from a patient treated with radiotherapy plus ipilimumab. The receptor source for this set is a human donor with non-small cell lung cancer that progressed on radiotherapy plus ipilimumab.

This clone turned up a few times. The chain links TRBV27 to TRBJ2-3, with 12 bases matching TRBD2. V was pared by 3 bases and J by 8 bases, with 9 bases of the junction left unmatched. CDR1 and CDR2 (germline): MNHEY, SMNVEV (reference sequence). The CDR3 is made up of 16 amino acids. The CDR3 nucleotides are TGTGCCAGCAGTTTTCGACTAGCGGGAGCCGGGGGTACGCAGTATTTT. Amino acid sequence: CASSFRLAGAGGTQYF.

The chain links TRBV27 to TRBJ2-3; a weak D match, TRBD2 (6 bases). The CDR3 runs to 16 residues. Germline V CDR1 and CDR2: MNHEY, SMNVEV (reference sequence). The ends were cut back, 3 bases at V and 1 base at J, with 14 bases in the middle. CDR3 bases: TGTGCCAGCAGTTTTCGCGGGATCGGGGGCACAGATACGCAGTATTTT. Translation gives CASSFRGIGGTDTQYF.

This chain uses TRBV14 with TRBJ2-7, with 10 nucleotides matching TRBD1. Germline lookup yields CDR1 SGHDN and CDR2 FVKESK. With V trimmed by 1 base and J by 2 bases, 20 bases remained unmatched. This CDR3 is 21 amino acids long. The CDR3 loop reads CASSQGVPQGQGFSLAYEQYV. CDR3 in DNA: TGTGCCAGCAGCCAAGGGGTCCCCCAGGGACAGGGGTTTTCTTTAGCCTACGAGCAGTACGTC.

V usage is TRBV6-1 and J usage is TRBJ2-2, with D possibly TRBD2 on 6 matching bases. The CDR3 runs to 15 residues. Trimming cost V 4 bases and J 1 base, with 10 bases left between them. Germline CDR1 is MNHNS and CDR2 is SASEGT. CDR3 nucleotide sequence: TGTGCCAGCAGTGTAGCTAGCGAGAACACCGGGGAGCTGTTTTTT. It encodes CASSVASENTGELFF.